This TCR beta chain emerged from a study of post-analysis software for immune sequencing data. Study-level information: Clinical courses comprised relapsing-remitting, secondary progressive and progressive-relapsing multiple sclerosis.

The study's findings and limits: When compared against controls, multiple sclerosis patients showed significantly lower normalized Chao1 diversity. Comparison of patients with controls showed about 5 TRBV segments more frequent in patients, TRBV5-6, TRBV5-1 and TRBV20-1 among them. The F measure placed samples prepared in the same batch into strongly shared clusters.

This clonotype was observed a handful of times. The antigen is unknown. The library was made from cDNA and included unique molecular identifiers. T cells numbering roughly 1 to 10 million yielded cDNA molecules that totaled roughly 500,000. TCRdb ran MiXCR on the PCR reads and lists one entry per CDR3 protein. The sample carries hundreds of thousands of distinct CDR3 sequences, 40% to 50% recorded once. The CDR3 spans 16 residues. CDR1 is MNHEY and CDR2 is SVGAGI in the germline V gene. Trimming stripped 6 bases from V and 5 bases from J, with 20 bases between. Sequenced input: blood. This sequence originates from a girl aged 5 to 17 with multiple sclerosis. The V and J genes are TRBV6-5 and TRBJ2-1; TRBD1 might be the D (5 bases). CDR3 residues: CASSPRVWGLNNEQFF. CDR3 in DNA: TGTGCCAGCAGCCCCCGGGTTTGGGGCCTCAACAATGAGCAGTTCTTC.